In its sample, the clone carrying this TCR beta chain was seen many times. Its ends do not fully match the called genes, so a read error is possible. The sample comes from a study of T-cell memory formation after mild COVID-19. With constant-segment primers, 5'RACE yielded cDNA libraries of TCR alpha and TCR beta that carried sample barcodes and UMIs. TCRdb independently ran MiXCR on the 5' RACE reads; one entry per CDR3 protein. The profile shows around 200,000 distinct CDR3 sequences, approximately 17% of them singletons. The CDR3 sequence is 13 residues long. CDR1 is SEHNR, CDR2 FQNEAQ, per germline (reference sequence).

The V gene is TRBV7-9, the J gene TRBJ2-5; D may match TRBD1 or TRBD2 (5 bases each). Sequencing was carried out using PBMCs or a T cell subset sorted from them (not recorded which). The receptor's source is a man between 18 and 29 years old who had mild COVID-19 (a few samples of this study predate the infection). Cell type and time point are not known. Here the CDR3 DNA reads TGTGCCAGCAGCTTAGCCTTCCGGGACGTAGTATGCTTC. Encoded protein: CASSLAFRDVVCF.